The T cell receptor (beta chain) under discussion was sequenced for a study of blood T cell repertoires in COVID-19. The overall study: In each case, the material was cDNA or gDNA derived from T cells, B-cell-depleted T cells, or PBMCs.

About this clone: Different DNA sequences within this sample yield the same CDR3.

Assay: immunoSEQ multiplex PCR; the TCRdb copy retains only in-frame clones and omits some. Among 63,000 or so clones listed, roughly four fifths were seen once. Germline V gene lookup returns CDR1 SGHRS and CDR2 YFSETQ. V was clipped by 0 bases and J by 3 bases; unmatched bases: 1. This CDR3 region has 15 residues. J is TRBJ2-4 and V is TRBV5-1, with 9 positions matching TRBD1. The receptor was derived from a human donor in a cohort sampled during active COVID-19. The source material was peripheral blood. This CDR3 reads CASSLGQGDKNIQYF. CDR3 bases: TGCGCCAGCAGCTTGGGACAGGGGGACAAAAACATTCAGTACTTC.